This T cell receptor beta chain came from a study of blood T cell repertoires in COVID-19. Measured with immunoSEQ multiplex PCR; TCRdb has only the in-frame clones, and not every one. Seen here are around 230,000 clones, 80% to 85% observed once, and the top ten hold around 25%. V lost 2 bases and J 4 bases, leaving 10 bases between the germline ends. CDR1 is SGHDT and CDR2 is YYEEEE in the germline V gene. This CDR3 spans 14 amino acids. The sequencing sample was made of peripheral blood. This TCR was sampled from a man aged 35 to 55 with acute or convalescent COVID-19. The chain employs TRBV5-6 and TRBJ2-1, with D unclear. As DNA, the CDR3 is TGTGCCAGCAGCTTTGGCAGCGAATACAATGAGCAGTTCTTC. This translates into CASSFGSEYNEQFF. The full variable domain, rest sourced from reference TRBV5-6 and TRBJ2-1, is DAGVTQSPTHLIKTRGQQVTLRCSPKSGHDTVSWYQQALGQGPQFIFQYYEEEERQRGNFPDRFSGHQFPNYSSELNVNALLLGDSALYLCASSFGSEYNEQFFGPGTRLTVL.